This passage covers 25 T cell receptor beta chains from one sample sequenced in a study of neurological immune-mediated disorders. Time point reported: longitudinal time-point 3. Using its own MiXCR run on the 5' RACE reads, TCRdb lists one record per CDR3 protein. The repertoire holds roughly 45,000 distinct CDR3 sequences, with less than 15% as singletons. Source material: PBMCs. Receptors originate from a man between 25 and 39 years old in good health.

The chain links TRBV29-1 to TRBJ2-1, with TRBD2 matching 8 bases. The CDR3 covers 14 residues. V shed 4 bases and J 2 bases; nucleotides not matched to a gene: 4. In germline, CDR1 is SQVTM, CDR2 ANQGSEA. The CDR3 is CSVGSGSAYNEQFF. DNA of the CDR3: TGCAGCGTTGGAAGCGGGAGTGCCTACAATGAGCAGTTCTTC.

In this sample, this clonotype turned up many times. The chain couples TRBV5-1 to TRBJ2-7; D gene uncertain. There are 13 residues in the CDR3. Trimming took off 0 bases at V and 3 bases at J, with 7 bases between the two ends. Germline-derived CDR1 and CDR2 are SGHRS and YFSETQ. The CDR3 protein is CASSLVSDYEQYF. For the CDR3, the DNA is TGCGCCAGCAGCTTGGTCTCGGACTACGAGCAGTACTTC. The full variable domain, in which reference TRBV5-1 and TRBJ2-7 provide the parts outside the CDR3, is KAGVTQTPRYLIKTRGQQVTLSCSPISGHRSVSWYQQTPGQGLQFLFEYFSETQRNKGNFPGRFSGRQFSNSRSEMNVSTLELGDSALYLCASSLVSDYEQYFGPGTRLTVT.

In this sample, this clonotype turned up many times. At one boundary the junction diverges from the germline segment, which might be a read error. V is TRBV11-2 and J is TRBJ2-3; 8 nucleotides match TRBD1. This CDR3 is 18 amino acids long. Germline V lookup: CDR1 SGHAT, CDR2 FQNNGV. CDR3 sequence: CASSVLPGQDVSTDKQYF. The CDR3 DNA reads as TGTGCCAGCAGCGTACTCCCGGGACAGGACGTTAGCACAGATAAGCAGTATTTT.

This clonotype occurred many times. The chain employs TRBV29-1 and TRBJ2-7, with 8 bases matching TRBD1. CDR1 and CDR2 (germline): SQVTM, ANQGSEA. Trimming cost V 7 bases and J 6 bases; bases outside gene matches: 5. There are 11 residues in the CDR3. CDR3 in DNA: TGCAGCGCCCTACAGGGGGTCGAGCAGTACTTC. It encodes CSALQGVEQYF.

This clonotype has at least ten counts. In nucleotides, the CDR3 is TGTGCCAGCAGAGCCGGGTCGAACTCAAATGAGCAGTTCTTC. It codes for CASRAGSNSNEQFF. The rearrangement joins TRBV2 to TRBJ2-1; D is unclear. The CDR3 covers 14 residues. Per germline, CDR1 SNHLY and CDR2 FYNNEI. V was pared by 6 bases and J by 7 bases, with 16 bases between.

This clonotype was detected many times. This chain links TRBV20-1 with TRBJ1-6; D perhaps matches TRBD1 (6 bases). Germline loops: CDR1 DFQATT, CDR2 SNEGSKA (reference sequence). The CDR3 is made up of 14 amino acids. Trimming cost V 2 bases and J 6 bases, with 11 bases left between them. CDR3 nucleotide sequence: TGCAGTGCTAGATTACAGGGTAGTAATTCACCCCTCCACTTT. Its translation: CSARLQGSNSPLHF.

There are many counts of this clonotype. The chain joins TRBV27 to TRBJ1-3, with a weak D call TRBD1 (6 bases). CDR1 and CDR2 (germline): MNHEY, SMNVEV (reference sequence). CDR3 length: 16 residues. V was shortened by 4 bases and J by 0 bases, with 13 bases between the two germline ends. This CDR3 is CASSSLLDSSGNTIYF. DNA of the CDR3: TGTGCCAGCAGTTCCCTCCTGGACAGCTCTGGAAACACCATATATTTT.

At least ten counts were recorded for this clonotype. For the CDR3, the DNA is TGCGCCAGCAGTGAGTCCAGGCAAGGCGAGCAGTACTTC. Its translation: CASSESRQGEQYF. The chain joins TRBV10-2 to TRBJ2-7, with no clear D. CDR3 length equals 13 residues. Germline V gene data show CDR1 as WSHSY and CDR2 as SAAADI. V lost 0 bases and J lost 6, with 9 bases in between.

The chain uses TRBV5-5 and TRBJ2-3; D gene unclear. The germline V gene has CDR1 SGHKS and CDR2 YYEKEE (reference sequence). The V end was cut by 3 bases, the J end by 0 bases, with 14 bases between. The CDR3 runs to 16 residues. The chain's CDR3 is CASSYLLGPSTDTQYF. CDR3 DNA sequence: TGTGCCAGCAGCTACCTTCTCGGGCCTAGCACAGATACGCAGTATTTT.

As for this clonotype: This may be a read error, as it is one base from a much larger clone. The V gene is TRBV6-1, the J gene TRBJ1-5; D not resolved. The ends were cut back, 1 base at V and 9 bases at J, with 10 bases in the middle. CDR1 and CDR2 (germline): MNHNS, SASEGT. This CDR3 comprises 13 residues. The CDR3 reads CASSEVPLRPQHF. The CDR3 DNA sequence: TGTGCCAGCAGTGAAGTCCCCCTACGGCCCCAGCATTTT.

V usage is TRBV9 and J usage is TRBJ1-1, with D hard to call. Trimming pared 0 bases from V and 3 bases from J, leaving 6 bases between. The germline CDR1 and CDR2 sequences are SGDLS and YYNGEE. The CDR3 has 13 residues. The CDR3 here is CASSVDGYTEAFF. The CDR3 bases are TGTGCCAGCAGCGTAGACGGATACACTGAAGCTTTCTTT.

This clonotype came up many times. The CDR3 DNA reads as TGTGCCAGCAGCCAAGATGGATCGACCCAGTACTTC. The encoded protein is CASSQDGSTQYF. This chain joins TRBV14 and TRBJ2-5, with D hard to call. Germline loops: CDR1 SGHDN, CDR2 FVKESK. V gave up 0 bases and J gave up 7 bases, with 6 bases separating them. CDR3 length: 12 amino acids.

This clonotype occurred many times. The rearrangement joins TRBV11-2 to TRBJ2-1, with 12 bases aligning to TRBD2. This CDR3 spans 13 amino acids. With V trimmed by 4 bases and J by 16 bases, 8 bases remained unmatched. From germline, CDR1 is SGHAT and CDR2 FQNNGV. CDR3 in amino acids: CASSSLAGGPFFF. CDR3 bases: TGTGCCAGCAGCTCCCTAGCGGGAGGGCCGTTTTTCTTC.

About this clonotype itself: This may arise from a read error, as a much more abundant clone is one base away. V gene TRBV20-1 combines with J gene TRBJ2-1; 9 positions match TRBD2. The CDR3 has 14 amino acids. CDR1 is DFQATT, CDR2 SNEGSKA, per germline (reference sequence). The CDR3 nucleotides read TGCAGTGATAGATCTAGCGGGACCTACAATGAGCAGTTCTTC. Translating it yields CSDRSSGTYNEQFF.

There are many counts of this clonotype. The chain uses TRBV27 and TRBJ1-4; D gene uncertain. Germline V gene sequence: CDR1 MNHEY, CDR2 SMNVEV (reference sequence). CDR3 length: 15 amino acids. V was trimmed by 5 bases and J by 8 bases, leaving 18 bases between them. The CDR3 DNA follows: TGTGCCAGCAGTGCCCTAGCGGCAGTGAGGGAAAAACTGTTTTTT. This encodes CASSALAAVREKLFF. Filled out from reference TRBV27 and TRBJ1-4, the complete variable domain reads EAQVTQNPRYLITVTGKKLTVTCSQNMNHEYMSWYRQDPGLGLRQIYYSMNVEVTDKGDVPEGYKVSRKEKRNFPLILESPSPNQTSLYFCASSALAAVREKLFFGSGTQLSVL.

This clonotype was found a few times. The V gene is TRBV20-1, the J gene TRBJ1-5; no reliable D call. CDR3 length equals 17 residues. Germline CDR1 and CDR2: DFQATT and SNEGSKA (reference sequence). Trimming took 6 bases from V and 4 from J, leaving 25 bases between them. This CDR3 reads CSAPPDYWAGINQPQHF. CDR3 nucleotide sequence: TGCAGTGCCCCTCCTGATTATTGGGCGGGGATAAATCAGCCCCAGCATTTT.

At least ten counts were recorded for this clonotype. The chain has TRBV5-6 and TRBJ2-7; 9 nucleotides align to TRBD1. CDR1 and CDR2 from the germline V gene are SGHDT and YYEEEE. The CDR3 runs to 16 residues. With V trimmed by 3 bases and J by 3 bases, 10 bases remained unmatched. In nucleotides, the CDR3 is TGTGCCAGCAGCTGGACCGGGACAGGGATAGGCTACGAGCAGTACTTC. Translation: CASSWTGTGIGYEQYF.

This clonotype came up a few times. The chain employs TRBV5-1 and TRBJ1-1, with TRBD1 as a possible D gene (6 bases). Looked up from germline, CDR1 is SGHRS and CDR2 is YFSETQ. Between the trimmed V and J ends, which lost 7 bases and 0 bases, there was a span of 13 bases. The CDR3 runs to 14 residues. The CDR3 sequence: CASGTGGLNTEAFF. Written as DNA, the CDR3 is TGCGCCAGCGGAACCGGGGGGCTGAACACTGAAGCTTTCTTT. The variable domain in full, with the rest retrieved from reference TRBV5-1 and TRBJ1-1, is KAGVTQTPRYLIKTRGQQVTLSCSPISGHRSVSWYQQTPGQGLQFLFEYFSETQRNKGNFPGRFSGRQFSNSRSEMNVSTLELGDSALYLCASGTGGLNTEAFFGQGTRLTVV.

This clonotype has at least ten counts. This chain joins TRBV29-1 and TRBJ2-4; D gene uncertain. The V end lost 4 bases, the J end lost 2 bases, and 12 bases lay between the germline ends. Germline assignment: CDR1 SQVTM and CDR2 ANQGSEA. This CDR3 contains 14 residues. CDR3: CSVGGGVTKNIQYF. CDR3 nucleotide sequence: TGCAGCGTTGGGGGTGGGGTGACCAAAAACATTCAGTACTTC.

In its sample, this clonotype was seen many times. The chain's CDR3 is CASSSDGTYEQYF. The CDR3 bases are TGCGCCAGCAGCTCGGACGGGACCTACGAGCAGTACTTC. The V gene is TRBV5-1, the J gene TRBJ2-7, with D possibly matching TRBD2 (5 bases). V dropped 3 bases and J dropped 2 bases, with 9 bases sitting between them. Germline V CDR1 and CDR2: SGHRS, YFSETQ. The CDR3 is 13 residues long.

This clonotype was found many times. The chain links TRBV12-3 or TRBV12-4 to TRBJ2-1, with no clear D. The CDR3 length is 13 residues. Trimming took 0 bases from V and 7 from J, leaving 7 bases between them. The CDR3 DNA follows: TGTGCCAGCAGTTTAGCTCAGGTGAATGAGCAGTTCTTC. It specifies CASSLAQVNEQFF.

This clonotype has at least ten counts. This chain uses TRBV14 with TRBJ1-1, with TRBD1 matching over 8 bases. V dropped 9 bases and J dropped 0; count of bases not matched to a gene: 12. This CDR3 has 16 amino acids. Germline CDR1 reads SGHDN; CDR2 reads FVKESK. The DNA for the CDR3 is TGTGCCAGGAAGAAAGACAGGGGAGGGTTGAACACTGAAGCTTTCTTT. Protein product: CARKKDRGGLNTEAFF.

This clonotype was detected ten times or more. The chain has TRBV27 and TRBJ2-2; D gene uncertain. The CDR3 spans 16 residues. Germline loops: CDR1 MNHEY, CDR2 SMNVEV (reference sequence). With 1 base removed from V and 1 base from J, the gap between germline ends came to 10 bases. The CDR3 sequence: CASSLYSVGNTGELFF. The CDR3 nucleotides read TGTGCCAGCAGTTTATATTCAGTTGGGAACACCGGGGAGCTGTTTTTT.

This clonotype was detected ten times or more. J is TRBJ2-3 and V is TRBV5-1, with 9 nucleotides matching TRBD2. Germline CDR1 reads SGHRS; CDR2 reads YFSETQ. V lost 0 bases, J lost 1 base, and 6 bases stayed unmatched. The CDR3 is 17 residues long. CDR3 nucleotides: TGCGCCAGCAGCTTGGCCGGAGTAGCGGGAGGCACAGATACGCAGTATTTT. It is translated as CASSLAGVAGGTDTQYF.

The rearrangement joins TRBV27 to TRBJ2-5; 7 bases line up with TRBD2. The germline V gene has CDR1 MNHEY and CDR2 SMNVEV (reference sequence). The CDR3 has 13 amino acids. V trimming: 7 bases; J trimming: 5 bases; junction bases outside the gene matches: 7. The CDR3 loop reads CASTPHGGETQYF. The CDR3 nucleotides are TGTGCCAGCACTCCTCACGGGGGGGAGACCCAGTACTTC.